The 21 T cell receptor beta chains below all came from one sample that was sequenced in a study of radiotherapy plus CTLA-4 blockade in lung cancer. Clones were sequenced by immunoSEQ multiplex PCR, and TCRdb holds only the in-frame ones, with some missing. The repertoire has about 28,000 clones, roughly 80% of them found once; the top ten carry 7.5% to 8%. This sample comprised peripheral blood, obtained from a patient treated with radiotherapy plus ipilimumab. The receptors derive from a human donor with non-small cell lung cancer who had stable disease on radiotherapy plus ipilimumab.

The chain has TRBV28 and TRBJ1-1; 8 bases match TRBD1. The CDR3 covers 14 residues. Germline V gene data show CDR1 as MDHEN and CDR2 as SYDVKM. V dropped 5 bases and J dropped 2; count of bases not matched to a gene: 4. The CDR3 region is CASSGGQGNTEAFF. CDR3 nucleotide sequence: TGTGCCAGCAGTGGTGGACAGGGAAACACTGAAGCTTTCTTT.

V and J are TRBV29-1 and TRBJ1-3; D possibly corresponds to TRBD1 (6 bases). V lost 6 bases and J 0 bases, leaving 15 bases between the germline ends. The CDR3 totals 15 residues. The germline V gene encodes CDR1 SQVTM and CDR2 ANQGSEA. For the CDR3, the DNA is TGCAGCGTCTCCGCCGGAGGGGGCTCTGGAAACACCATATATTTT. It translates to CSVSAGGGSGNTIYF.

This clone rates as medium-sized. The rearrangement links TRBV2 to TRBJ2-5; weak D call: TRBD2 (5 bases). The CDR3 has 13 residues. V lost 6 bases to trimming and J lost 5 bases, with 13 bases between them. Per the germline V gene, CDR1 is SNHLY and CDR2 is FYNNEI. CDR3 nucleotide sequence: TGTGCCAGCAGGAGCCGGGGTTGGGAGACCCAGTACTTC. Residues: CASRSRGWETQYF.

The chain combines TRBV9 with TRBJ1-2, with D possibly matching TRBD1 (6 bases). The CDR3 extends over 14 amino acids. V was pared by 0 bases and J by 2 bases, with 8 bases between. Looked up from germline, CDR1 is SGDLS and CDR2 is YYNGEE. CDR3: CASSVGGGNYGYTF. CDR3 nucleotides: TGTGCCAGCAGCGTAGGAGGGGGAAACTATGGCTACACCTTC. The full variable domain, with the rest looked up from reference TRBV9 and TRBJ1-2, is DSGVTQTPKHLITATGQRVTLRCSPRSGDLSVYWYQQSLDQGLQFLIQYYNGEERAKGNILERFSAQQFPDLHSELNLSSLELGDSALYFCASSVGGGNYGYTFGSGTRLTVV.

The rearrangement uses TRBV10-1 and TRBJ1-1, with unresolved D. Germline CDR1 reads WNHNN; CDR2 reads SYGVQD (reference sequence). The CDR3 is 13 amino acids. Deletions cut 2 bases from V and 0 bases from J, with 4 bases between. The CDR3 protein is CASSEGVNTEAFF. CDR3 coding DNA: TGCGCCAGCAGTGAGGGAGTGAACACTGAAGCTTTCTTT.

The chain is built from TRBV7-6 and TRBJ2-3; D is perhaps TRBD2 (6 bases). CDR1 is SGHVS and CDR2 is FNYEAQ in the germline V gene. The CDR3 is 14 amino acids. Between the trimmed V and J ends, which lost 4 bases and 0 bases, there was a span of 8 bases. The CDR3 spells CASSSGTSTDTQYF. The CDR3 DNA is TGTGCCAGCAGCTCCGGGACTAGCACAGATACGCAGTATTTT.

The V call is TRBV19, the J call TRBJ2-7, with 9 bases aligning to TRBD2. The CDR3 contains 14 residues. Germline CDR1 and CDR2: LNHDA and SQIVND (reference sequence). The ends lost 5 bases at V and 3 bases at J; junction bases unmatched: 5. The CDR3 loop reads CASSPSGGFYEQYF. For the CDR3, the DNA is TGTGCCAGTAGTCCGAGCGGGGGGTTCTACGAGCAGTACTTC.

A note on this clone: The junction shows a germline mismatch at one end, possibly a read error. The CDR3 region is CASSPRGQTEAFF. The CDR3 nucleotides are TGTGCCAGCTCCCCACGGGGGCAGACTGAAGCTTTCTTT. The chain is built from TRBV18 and TRBJ1-1; D might be TRBD1 (6 bases). The CDR3 covers 13 residues. In germline, CDR1 is KGHSH, CDR2 LQKENI.

This clone was recorded only once. The chain joins TRBV7-9 to TRBJ2-1; possibly TRBD1 for D (6 bases). Trimming removed 5 bases at V and 0 bases at J, with 8 bases between. There are 14 residues in the CDR3. CDR1 SEHNR and CDR2 FQNEAQ come from the germline V gene (reference sequence). The CDR3 region has the DNA TGTGCCAGCAGCCCAGGGGTCTCCTACAATGAGCAGTTCTTC. It encodes CASSPGVSYNEQFF.

This clone came up a few times. The V gene is TRBV4-1, the J gene TRBJ1-5; a weak D match, TRBD1 (5 bases). This CDR3 is built from 17 residues. Germline V gene data show CDR1 as MGHRA and CDR2 as YSYEKL. V shed 6 bases and J shed 0 bases, with 18 bases lying between them. The CDR3 spells CASRPTQSQGSNQPQHF. DNA for the CDR3: TGCGCCAGCAGGCCCACACAATCTCAGGGTAGCAATCAGCCCCAGCATTTT.

In its sample, this clone was seen a few times. One end of the junction fails to match germline, which may point to a read error. The chain has TRBV6-4 and TRBJ1-6, with TRBD1 identical over 8 bases. There are 16 residues in the CDR3. The germline V gene encodes CDR1 MRHNA and CDR2 SNTAGT. This CDR3 is CASSLTGASDNSPLHF. The CDR3, as DNA: TGTGCCAGCAGCTTGACAGGGGCCTCCGATAATTCACCCCTCCACTTT.

The gene calls are TRBV30 and TRBJ2-4; the match to TRBD1 covers 9 bases. V trimming: 3 bases; J trimming: 0 bases; junction bases outside the gene matches: 15. In germline, CDR1 is GTSNPN, CDR2 SVGIG (reference sequence). The CDR3 runs to 19 residues. The CDR3 DNA reads TGTGCCTGGAGGGAGCCGGGACAGGGCAATCCTCTAGCCAAAAACATTCAGTACTTC. The encoded protein is CAWREPGQGNPLAKNIQYF.

This clone was counted a few times. The rearrangement uses TRBV7-2 and TRBJ1-1; D unclear. The CDR3 totals 19 residues. Germline V CDR1 and CDR2: SGHTA, FQGNSA. V was cut by 1 base and J by 1 base, with 22 bases left in between. CDR3 in DNA: TGTGCCAGCAGCTTAGTTGACGGAAGCACTGTTGCTTCGAACACTGAAGCTTTCTTT. This gives the protein CASSLVDGSTVASNTEAFF.

The chain links TRBV5-8 to TRBJ1-4; perhaps TRBD1 as D (6 bases). Germline CDR1 is SGHTS and CDR2 is YDEGEE. V dropped 3 bases and J dropped 8 bases, with 14 bases sitting between them. CDR3 length: 14 amino acids. CDR3 nucleotides: TGTGCCAGCAGCTCGGACAGATTCGGAGAAAAACTGTTTTTT. Its protein is CASSSDRFGEKLFF.

The rearrangement links TRBV11-2 to TRBJ1-1; a possible D gene is TRBD1 (6 bases). CDR3 length equals 16 residues. In germline, CDR1 is SGHAT, CDR2 FQNNGV. Deletions cut 0 bases from V and 8 bases from J, with 19 bases between. The CDR3 DNA reads TGTGCCAGCAGCTTAGATGGCAGCGGGACATTTGCCGAAGCTTTCTTT. Amino acid sequence: CASSLDGSGTFAEAFF.

This clone was observed a single time. The chain employs TRBV10-2 and TRBJ1-2; 9 positions agree with TRBD1. Trimming at V came to 7 bases and at J to 2 bases, leaving 2 bases not matched to a gene. Germline CDR1 reads WSHSY; CDR2 reads SAAADI. The CDR3 consists of 13 residues. The CDR3 DNA follows: TGCGCCAGCATGGGGACAGGGAACTATGGCTACACCTTC. It yields the protein CASMGTGNYGYTF.

This clone is a singleton in its sample. The chain uses TRBV19 and TRBJ1-3; no clear D gene. V shed 4 bases and J shed 2 bases, with 9 bases lying between them. Germline V gene sequence: CDR1 LNHDA, CDR2 SQIVND (reference sequence). The CDR3 runs to 14 residues. CDR3 in DNA: TGTGCCAGTAGTACAGTCGGGGCTGGAAACACCATATATTTT. Translated, it gives CASSTVGAGNTIYF.

The gene calls are TRBV5-4 and TRBJ1-5; 7 bases fit TRBD1. Germline CDR1 reads SGHNT; CDR2 reads YYREEE (reference sequence). This CDR3 has 14 residues. The ends lost 4 bases at V and 7 bases at J; junction bases unmatched: 8. CDR3 amino acids: CASSPGQWDQPQHF. The CDR3 nucleotides read TGTGCCAGCAGCCCGGGACAGTGGGACCAGCCCCAGCATTTT.

CDR3 nucleotides: TGTGCCAGCACCCCTAGGCCTGGTCAGCCCCAGCATTTT. Translation gives CASTPRPGQPQHF. The chain couples TRBV28 to TRBJ1-5; no clear D. CDR1 MDHEN and CDR2 SYDVKM come from the germline V gene. The V and J ends lost 7 bases and 6 bases respectively, with 13 bases between them. The CDR3 is 13 residues long. Complete variable domain (other parts from reference TRBV28 and TRBJ1-5): DVKVTQSSRYLVKRTGEKVFLECVQDMDHENMFWYRQDPGLGLRLIYFSYDVKMKEKGDIPEGYSVSREKKERFSLILESASTNQTSMYLCASTPRPGQPQHFGDGTRLSIL.

V and J are TRBV19 and TRBJ1-2; 9 bases line up with TRBD1. Losses at the gene ends were 5 bases for V and 7 bases for J; bases not matched to a gene: 5. This CDR3 has 13 residues. Germline V CDR1 and CDR2: LNHDA, SQIVND (reference sequence). CDR3 bases: TGTGCCAGTAGTGACAGGGGGAGGCGTGGCTACACCTTC. It specifies CASSDRGRRGYTF.

V and J are TRBV19 and TRBJ2-7, with TRBD2 identical over 8 bases. The CDR3 consists of 14 residues. J lost 3 bases, V lost 5 bases, and 6 bases had no gene match. Germline V CDR1 and CDR2: LNHDA, SQIVND (reference sequence). CDR3 bases: TGTGCCAGTAGTGTCGATAGCGGGGTCTACGAGCAGTACTTC. It is translated as CASSVDSGVYEQYF.